The 25 T cell receptor beta chains listed next were all sequenced from one sample in a study of T cell changes during pregnancy in multiple sclerosis. Generated by immunoSEQ multiplex PCR, the TCRdb table keeps only in-frame clones and is missing some. The sample has fewer than 95,000 clones, 90% to 95% seen once. This material consisted of peripheral blood, taken in the third trimester of pregnancy. These receptors all come from a female donor with multiple sclerosis, enrolled in a pregnancy study.

The CDR3 region is CATSRASGRAGHEQFF. CDR3 coding DNA: TGTGCCACCAGCAGAGCTAGCGGGAGGGCCGGTCATGAGCAGTTCTTC. The J gene is TRBJ2-1, the V gene TRBV15; 12 bases agree with TRBD2. The CDR3 has 16 residues. V gave up 1 base and J gave up 8 bases; unmatched junction bases: 6. Looked up from germline, CDR1 is LNHNV and CDR2 is YYDKDF (reference sequence). The variable domain in full, with the rest retrieved from reference TRBV15 and TRBJ2-1, is DAMVIQNPRYQVTQFGKPVTLSCSQTLNHNVMYWYQQKSSQAPKLLFHYYDKDFNNEADTPDNFQSRRPNTSFCFLDIRSPGLGDTAMYLCATSRASGRAGHEQFFGPGTRLTVL.

The genes are TRBV28 and TRBJ2-5, with 9 bases fitting TRBD2. CDR3 length equals 14 residues. The V gene end was trimmed by 4 bases and the J gene end by 3 bases; junction bases not matched to a gene: 3. The V gene's germline CDR1 is MDHEN and CDR2 SYDVKM. The CDR3 reads CASSSRLAEETQYF. In DNA, the CDR3 is TGTGCCAGCAGTTCTCGACTAGCGGAAGAGACCCAGTACTTC.

The chain uses TRBV6-4 and TRBJ1-2, with 7 bases lining up with TRBD1. The CDR3 is made up of 12 amino acids. Trimming took 3 bases from V and 6 from J; bases not matched to a gene: 1. CDR1 is MRHNA and CDR2 is SNTAGT in the germline V gene. The CDR3 protein is CASSEQGNGYTF. Written as DNA, the CDR3 is TGTGCCAGCAGTGAACAGGGGAATGGCTACACCTTC.

The rearrangement uses TRBV10-3 and TRBJ2-7; D uncertain. V lost 0 bases and J 6 bases, leaving 12 bases between the germline ends. The CDR3 runs to 14 residues. CDR1 and CDR2 from the germline V gene are ENHRY and SYGVKD. As DNA, the CDR3 is TGTGCCATCAGTGAGTCGATATTGGCTGGCGAGCAGTACTTC. Protein: CAISESILAGEQYF.

V and J are TRBV11-2 and TRBJ2-5; 7 nucleotides align to TRBD2. This CDR3 comprises 17 residues. After removal of 1 base from V and 2 bases from J, the junction contained 10 bases not matched to a gene. The germline CDR1 and CDR2 sequences are SGHAT and FQNNGV. DNA of the CDR3: TGTGCCAGCAGCTTAGGAGTAGCGACGGGGGGACAAGAGACCCAGTACTTC. This encodes CASSLGVATGGQETQYF.

The chain combines TRBV19 with TRBJ2-2; TRBD1 matches 7 bases. Trimming cost V 6 bases and J 5 bases; bases outside gene matches: 9. Germline values: CDR1 LNHDA, CDR2 SQIVND (reference sequence). The length of the CDR3 is 15 residues. As DNA, the CDR3 is TGTGCCAGTAGACGAGGGACAGTGGGGACCGGGGAGCTGTTTTTT. It specifies CASRRGTVGTGELFF.

The chain is built from TRBV2 and TRBJ2-4; 12 bases map to TRBD1. The ends lost 8 bases at V and 7 bases at J; junction bases unmatched: 9. Germline-derived CDR1 and CDR2 are SNHLY and FYNNEI. This CDR3 has 15 residues. The CDR3 loop is CASGPGTGGANIQYF. The CDR3 nucleotides read TGTGCCAGCGGTCCCGGGACAGGGGGCGCGAACATTCAGTACTTC.

This chain joins TRBV6-6 and TRBJ1-4; TRBD1 matches 9 bases. This CDR3 has 14 amino acids. Germline V gene sequence: CDR1 MNHNY, CDR2 SVGAGI (reference sequence). The J segment lost 7 bases and the V segment lost 6 bases, leaving 6 bases of the junction unmatched. CDR3 bases: TGTGCCAGCAGGGAACAGGGGGCGAGTGAAAAACTGTTTTTT. Its translation: CASREQGASEKLFF.

This rearrangement joins TRBV2 to TRBJ1-1; D remains ambiguous. The CDR3 is made up of 13 amino acids. Per germline, CDR1 SNHLY and CDR2 FYNNEI. V lost 4 bases, J lost 7 bases, and 13 bases lay in between. DNA of the CDR3: TGTGCCAGCAGTGGGTTGGCAGTTGGTGAAGCTTTCTTT. This gives the protein CASSGLAVGEAFF.

The V call is TRBV28, the J call TRBJ2-7; 9 bases agree with TRBD1. With V trimmed by 5 bases and J by 5 bases, 10 bases remained unmatched. This CDR3 has 15 residues. The germline V gene encodes CDR1 MDHEN and CDR2 SYDVKM. CDR3 protein: CASSKTGTGFNEQYF. The CDR3 DNA follows: TGTGCCAGCAGTAAAACCGGGACAGGGTTCAACGAGCAGTACTTC.

The J gene is TRBJ2-3, the V gene TRBV6-5; 7 nucleotides agree with TRBD1. J gave up 7 bases and V 5 bases, and 12 bases lay outside the gene matches. Germline assignment: CDR1 MNHEY and CDR2 SVGAGI. The CDR3 runs to 15 residues. The DNA for the CDR3 is TGTGCCAGCAGTGTAGAACAGGGGTTTGGGAATACGCAGTATTTT. This translates into CASSVEQGFGNTQYF.

This sequence joins TRBV27 and TRBJ2-3; 8 positions agree with TRBD2. V was clipped by 7 bases and J by 4 bases; unmatched bases: 13. Germline CDR1 MNHEY, CDR2 SMNVEV (reference sequence). This CDR3 has 16 amino acids. The CDR3 is CASISGGLDQADTQYF. The CDR3 region has the DNA TGTGCCAGCATCTCGGGAGGGTTAGACCAAGCAGATACGCAGTATTTT.

This sequence joins TRBV5-8 and TRBJ1-4; 9 nucleotides align to TRBD1. V shed 2 bases, J shed 7 bases, and the junction held 9 bases outside the gene matches. Germline CDR1 and CDR2: SGHTS and YDEGEE. The CDR3 runs 16 residues. This CDR3 reads CASSLQHGTGSEKLFF. The CDR3 coding sequence is TGTGCCAGCAGCTTACAACACGGGACAGGGAGTGAAAAACTGTTTTTT.

This rearrangement joins TRBV19 to TRBJ1-2; maybe TRBD1 (6 bases). V was cut by 0 bases and J by 8 bases, with 10 bases left in between. CDR1 and CDR2 from the germline V gene are LNHDA and SQIVND (reference sequence). The CDR3 length is 13 residues. CDR3 coding DNA: TGTGCCAGTAGTATAGATTACGGACAGGGCTACACCTTC. Residues: CASSIDYGQGYTF.

The rearrangement links TRBV7-9 to TRBJ2-7, with 10 bases lining up with TRBD2. The germline gives CDR1 SEHNR, CDR2 FQNEAQ (reference sequence). The V gene end was trimmed by 5 bases and the J gene end by 2 bases; junction bases not matched to a gene: 6. This CDR3 region has 15 residues. This chain's CDR3 is CASSHTSGVPYEQYF. The CDR3 bases are TGTGCCAGCAGCCATACTAGCGGGGTACCCTACGAGCAGTACTTC.

The gene calls are TRBV6-1 and TRBJ2-7, with 9 bases fitting TRBD2. The CDR3 runs to 13 residues. V was pared by 7 bases and J by 5 bases, with 6 bases of the junction left unmatched. The V gene's germline CDR1 is MNHNS and CDR2 SASEGT. The CDR3 DNA reads TGTGCCAGCATAGCGGGGGACTTACACGAGCAGTACTTC. This gives the protein CASIAGDLHEQYF.

The chain employs TRBV7-2 and TRBJ1-5; no clear D. Trimming removed 2 bases at V and 1 base at J, with 9 bases between. The CDR3 has 15 residues. The germline CDR1 and CDR2 sequences are SGHTA and FQGNSA. CDR3 DNA sequence: TGTGCCAGCAGCTTAAAATTCAGGAGCAATCAGCCCCAGCATTTT. This codes for CASSLKFRSNQPQHF.

The chain is built from TRBV2 and TRBJ1-1, with D maybe TRBD1 (6 bases). V was clipped by 5 bases and J by 0 bases, with 13 bases between them. Per germline, CDR1 SNHLY and CDR2 FYNNEI. The CDR3 covers 15 residues. CDR3 protein: CASSPSQGMNTEAFF. CDR3 in DNA: TGTGCCAGCAGTCCATCACAGGGAATGAACACTGAAGCTTTCTTT.

The chain carries TRBV28 and TRBJ1-5; 7 bases map to TRBD1. Trimming at V came to 6 bases and at J to 2 bases, leaving 7 bases not matched to a gene. The CDR3 length is 15 residues. Looked up from germline, CDR1 is MDHEN and CDR2 is SYDVKM. DNA for the CDR3: TGTGCCAGCAGCTCATTTACAGGGGGCAATCAGCCCCAGCATTTT. Translating it yields CASSSFTGGNQPQHF.

V usage is TRBV28 and J usage is TRBJ2-3; 7 bases match TRBD2. CDR1 is MDHEN, CDR2 SYDVKM, per germline. The CDR3 contains 16 residues. J gave up 3 bases and V 5 bases, and 11 bases lay outside the gene matches. CDR3 bases: TGTGCCAGCAGTCCCCCCCCAGGACTAGGAACAGATACGCAGTATTTT. It encodes CASSPPPGLGTDTQYF.

This chain connects TRBV5-5 to TRBJ2-5; possible D gene TRBD2, 5 bases. Germline V CDR1 and CDR2: SGHKS, YYEKEE (reference sequence). This CDR3 is built from 13 residues. V dropped 1 base and J dropped 1 base, with 5 bases sitting between them. CDR3 protein: CASSLRGQETQYF. The CDR3 nucleotides read TGTGCCAGCAGCTTGCGGGGCCAAGAGACCCAGTACTTC.

The chain uses TRBV4-2 and TRBJ2-1, with TRBD2 matching 11 bases. This CDR3 has 17 residues. Germline V CDR1 and CDR2: LGHNA, YNFKEQ. After removal of 2 bases from V and 0 bases from J, the junction contained 3 bases not matched to a gene. The CDR3: CASSQLSGRASYNEQFF. The DNA for the CDR3 is TGTGCCAGCAGCCAACTTAGCGGGAGGGCCTCCTACAATGAGCAGTTCTTC.

The V gene is TRBV23-1, the J gene TRBJ2-7; D is perhaps TRBD1 (6 bases). TRBV23-1 is classed as an ORF, of uncertain function. V lost 0 bases, J lost 2 bases, and 17 bases lay in between. The CDR3 is made up of 17 amino acids. The CDR3 nucleotides are TGCGCCAGCAGTCAATCCCAGGGACACCGAGGTCCCTACGAGCAGTACTTC. Its protein product is CASSQSQGHRGPYEQYF.

The J gene is TRBJ2-3, the V gene TRBV28; 7 bases match TRBD1. CDR3 length: 15 residues. The V and J ends lost 8 bases and 0 bases, in that order; junction bases with no gene match: 8. In germline, CDR1 is MDHEN, CDR2 SYDVKM. In DNA form, the CDR3 reads TGTGCCAGCGGACGGGGACAGATTAGCACAGATACGCAGTATTTT. Its translation is CASGRGQISTDTQYF.

V gene TRBV7-3 combines with J gene TRBJ2-1; possibly TRBD1 for D (5 bases). This CDR3 is built from 15 residues. CDR1 SGHTA and CDR2 FQGTGA come from the germline V gene. V lost 2 bases and J lost 0, with 8 bases in between. CDR3 protein: CASSLQGHSYNEQFF. The CDR3 DNA follows: TGTGCCAGCAGCTTACAGGGCCACTCCTACAATGAGCAGTTCTTC.